Shown below are 11 T cell receptor beta chains from a single sample sequenced in a study of CXCR3-negative and CXCR3-positive naive CD8 T cells. Through 5' RACE with UMI labels, the TRB cDNA libraries were prepared. Reanalyzing the 5' RACE reads, TCRdb keeps one entry per CDR3 protein, without DNA. The sample shows 70,000 to 100,000 distinct CDR3 sequences, and around 1.8% sits with its ten largest clones. Specimen: naive CXCR3- CD8+ T cells from blood. Subset defined: CD45RO-CCR7+CD27+CD95- naive CD8+ T cells lacking CXCR3 (TNR3-). These receptors came from a human donor in good health. Some clones in this sample may be carry-over from other donors' samples.

V and J are TRBV5-1 and TRBJ2-1; there is no DNA to check the TCRdb D call of TRBD2. Germline lookup yields CDR1 SGHRS and CDR2 YFSETQ. This CDR3 contains 14 residues. The CDR3 is CASSLPSGSNEQFF.

The chain couples TRBV28 to TRBJ2-7; TCRdb's D call, TRBD1, is unchecked because there is no DNA. Germline-derived CDR1 and CDR2 are MDHEN and SYDVKM. This CDR3 contains 14 residues. The CDR3 sequence: CASTPSFDSYEQYF.

The chain has TRBV21-1 and TRBJ2-2; TCRdb gives TRBD1 as the D gene, but with no DNA this cannot be confirmed. TRBV21-1 is noted as a pseudogene. This CDR3 comprises 19 residues. The CDR3 sequence: CASSGGKGKYRRNTGELFF.

Here the CDR3 reads CATSRGVVAGNNEQFF. The chain is built from TRBV15 and TRBJ2-1; the D call of TRBD2 rests on TCRdb alone, since no DNA is present to check it. Germline CDR1 LNHNV, CDR2 YYDKDF (reference sequence). This CDR3 is built from 16 residues.

The rearrangement links TRBV5-1 to TRBJ2-7; TCRdb's D call, TRBD2, is unchecked because there is no DNA. The CDR3 has 15 amino acids. Germline lookup yields CDR1 SGHRS and CDR2 YFSETQ. The CDR3 protein is CASSYRDSGIYEQYF.

The V call is TRBV4-2, the J call TRBJ2-2; TCRdb indicates TRBD1, and absent DNA this call remains unverified. The CDR3 has 16 residues. Germline V CDR1 and CDR2: LGHNA, YNFKEQ. The CDR3 protein is CASSHSTGGLSGELFF.

The chain links TRBV7-9 to TRBJ2-2; the D gene TCRdb calls, TRBD2, cannot be checked with no DNA. The CDR3 consists of 16 residues. Germline CDR1 reads SEHNR; CDR2 reads FQNEAQ (reference sequence). This CDR3 reads CASSSLAGVGTGELFF.

The chain links TRBV4-1 to TRBJ2-7; with no DNA, the TCRdb D assignment of TRBD1 cannot be verified. The CDR3 sequence is 16 residues long. From germline, CDR1 is MGHRA and CDR2 YSYEKL. CDR3 region: CASSQGTIGLSYEQYF.

The J gene is TRBJ1-6, the V gene TRBV29-1; absent DNA, TCRdb's TRBD1 call cannot be checked. The germline V gene has CDR1 SQVTM and CDR2 ANQGSEA. The CDR3 has 12 amino acids. This CDR3 is CSVGRVDSPLHF.

This chain connects TRBV7-9 to TRBJ2-3; TCRdb gives TRBD1 as the D gene, but with no DNA this cannot be confirmed. Germline CDR1 and CDR2: SEHNR and FQNEAQ (reference sequence). The CDR3 is 13 amino acids. CDR3 amino acids: CASRDGSTDTQYF.

The chain carries TRBV7-2 and TRBJ2-3; TCRdb gives TRBD2 as the D gene, but with no DNA this cannot be confirmed. Looked up from germline, CDR1 is SGHTA and CDR2 is FQGNSA. The length of the CDR3 is 12 residues. The CDR3 is CASSSLGNTQYF. Together with reference TRBV7-2 and TRBJ2-3, the CDR3 gives the full variable domain: GAGVSQSPSNKVTEKGKDVELRCDPISGHTALYWYRQSLGQGLEFLIYFQGNSAPDKSGLPSDRFSAERTGGSVSTLTIQRTQQEDSAVYLCASSSLGNTQYFGPGTRLTVL.